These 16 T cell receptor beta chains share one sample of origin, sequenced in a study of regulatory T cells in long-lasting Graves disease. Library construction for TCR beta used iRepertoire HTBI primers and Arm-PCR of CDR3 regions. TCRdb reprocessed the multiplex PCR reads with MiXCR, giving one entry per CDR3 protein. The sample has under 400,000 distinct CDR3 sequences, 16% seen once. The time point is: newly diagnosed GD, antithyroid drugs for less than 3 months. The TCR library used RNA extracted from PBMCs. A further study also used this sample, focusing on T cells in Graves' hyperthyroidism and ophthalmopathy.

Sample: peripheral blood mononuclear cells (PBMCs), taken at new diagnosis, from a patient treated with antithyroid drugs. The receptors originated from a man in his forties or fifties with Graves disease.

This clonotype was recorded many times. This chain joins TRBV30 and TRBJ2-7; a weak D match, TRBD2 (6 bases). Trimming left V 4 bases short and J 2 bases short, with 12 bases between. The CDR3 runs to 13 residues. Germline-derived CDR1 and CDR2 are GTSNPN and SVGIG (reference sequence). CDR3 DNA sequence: TGTGCCTGGAACCCCGGCGGGGCCTACGAGCAGTACTTC. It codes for CAWNPGGAYEQYF.

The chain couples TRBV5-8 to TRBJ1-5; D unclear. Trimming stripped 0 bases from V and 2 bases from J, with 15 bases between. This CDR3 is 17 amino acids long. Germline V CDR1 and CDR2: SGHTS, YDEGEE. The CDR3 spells CASSLGRSTGGNQPQHF. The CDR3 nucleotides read TGTGCCAGCAGCTTGGGACGGTCAACTGGGGGCAATCAGCCCCAGCATTTT.

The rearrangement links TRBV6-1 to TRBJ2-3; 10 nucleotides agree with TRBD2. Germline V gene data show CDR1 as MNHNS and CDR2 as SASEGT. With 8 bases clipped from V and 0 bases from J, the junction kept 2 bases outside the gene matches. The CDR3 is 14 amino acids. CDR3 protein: CASGLADSTDTQYF. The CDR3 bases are TGTGCCAGCGGACTAGCGGACAGCACAGATACGCAGTATTTT.

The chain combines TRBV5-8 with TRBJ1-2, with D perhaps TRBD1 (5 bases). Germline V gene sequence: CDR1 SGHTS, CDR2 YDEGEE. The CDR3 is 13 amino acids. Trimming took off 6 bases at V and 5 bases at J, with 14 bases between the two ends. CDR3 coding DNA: TGTGCCAGCACCTACAGGATCGGGTATGGCTACACCTTC. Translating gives CASTYRIGYGYTF.

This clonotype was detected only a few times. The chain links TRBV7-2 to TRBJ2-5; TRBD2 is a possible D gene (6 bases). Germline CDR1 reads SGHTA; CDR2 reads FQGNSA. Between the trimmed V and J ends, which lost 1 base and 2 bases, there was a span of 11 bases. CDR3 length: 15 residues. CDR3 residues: CASSLEAGRQETQYF. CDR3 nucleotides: TGTGCCAGCAGCTTAGAGGCGGGAAGACAAGAGACCCAGTACTTC.

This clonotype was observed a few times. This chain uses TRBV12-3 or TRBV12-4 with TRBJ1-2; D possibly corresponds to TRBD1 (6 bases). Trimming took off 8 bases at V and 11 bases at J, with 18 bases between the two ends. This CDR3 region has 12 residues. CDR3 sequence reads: CASGGTGGGYTF. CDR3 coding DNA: TGTGCCAGCGGGGGCACGGGCGGGGGATACACCTTC.

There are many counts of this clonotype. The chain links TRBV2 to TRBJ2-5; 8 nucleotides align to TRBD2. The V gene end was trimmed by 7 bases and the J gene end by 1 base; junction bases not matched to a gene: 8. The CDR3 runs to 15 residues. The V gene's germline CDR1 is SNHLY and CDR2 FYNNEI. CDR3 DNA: TGTGCCAGCACTAACGCCCGGGGGGGCCAAGAGACCCAGTACTTC. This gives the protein CASTNARGGQETQYF.

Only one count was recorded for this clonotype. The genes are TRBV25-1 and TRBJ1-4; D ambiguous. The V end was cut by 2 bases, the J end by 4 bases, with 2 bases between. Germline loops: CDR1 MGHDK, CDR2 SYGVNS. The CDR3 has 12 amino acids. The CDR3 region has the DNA TGTGCCAGCAGTGAAGATAATGAAAAACTGTTTTTT. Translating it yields CASSEDNEKLFF.

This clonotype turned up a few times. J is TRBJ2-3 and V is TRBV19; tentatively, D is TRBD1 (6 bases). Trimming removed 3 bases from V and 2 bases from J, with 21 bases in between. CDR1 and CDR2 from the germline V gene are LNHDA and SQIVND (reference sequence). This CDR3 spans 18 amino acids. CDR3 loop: CASSILLLQGPPTDTQYF. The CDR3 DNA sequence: TGTGCCAGTAGTATCCTCCTTCTACAGGGTCCCCCCACAGATACGCAGTATTTT.

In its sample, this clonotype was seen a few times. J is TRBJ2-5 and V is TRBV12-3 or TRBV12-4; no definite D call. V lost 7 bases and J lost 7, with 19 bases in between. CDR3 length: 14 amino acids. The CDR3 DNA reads TGTGCCAGCAACTCGCCGTCGGCCCTAGGGACCCAGTACTTC. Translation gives CASNSPSALGTQYF.

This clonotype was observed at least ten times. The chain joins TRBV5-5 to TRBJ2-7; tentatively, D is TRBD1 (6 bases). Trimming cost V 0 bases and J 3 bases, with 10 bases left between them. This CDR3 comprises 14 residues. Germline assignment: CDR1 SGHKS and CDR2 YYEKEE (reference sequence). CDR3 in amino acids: CASSLGYRVYEQYF. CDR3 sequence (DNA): TGTGCCAGCAGCTTGGGGTACAGGGTCTACGAGCAGTACTTC. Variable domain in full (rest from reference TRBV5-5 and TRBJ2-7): DAGVTQSPTHLIKTRGQQVTLRCSPISGHKSVSWYQQVLGQGPQFIFQYYEKEERGRGNFPDRFSARQFPNYSSELNVNALLLGDSALYLCASSLGYRVYEQYFGPGTRLTVT.

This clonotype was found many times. CDR3 DNA: TGTGCCAGCAGCTTTTCGCCGGAGACCCAGTACTTC. It codes for CASSFSPETQYF. The chain carries TRBV5-4 and TRBJ2-5; D gene ambiguous. The length of the CDR3 is 12 residues. Germline CDR1 SGHNT, CDR2 YYREEE (reference sequence). The ends were cut back, 2 bases at V and 5 bases at J, with 7 bases in the middle.

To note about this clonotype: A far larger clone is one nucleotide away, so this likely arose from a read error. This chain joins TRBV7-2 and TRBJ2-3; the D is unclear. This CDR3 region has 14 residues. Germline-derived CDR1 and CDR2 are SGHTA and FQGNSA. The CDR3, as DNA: TGTGCCGGCAGCCCTCAGCCTGGCACAGATACGCAGTATTTT. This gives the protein CAGSPQPGTDTQYF. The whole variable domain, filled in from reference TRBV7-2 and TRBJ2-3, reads GAGVSQSPSNKVTEKGKDVELRCDPISGHTALYWYRQSLGQGLEFLIYFQGNSAPDKSGLPSDRFSAERTGGSVSTLTIQRTQQEDSAVYLCAGSPQPGTDTQYFGPGTRLTVL.

CDR3 sequence reads: CASSRSDYYEQYF. Written as DNA, the CDR3 is TGTGCCAGCAGCCGAAGCGATTATTACGAGCAGTACTTC. The J gene is TRBJ2-7, the V gene TRBV6-2 or TRBV6-3; no firm D call. CDR3 length: 13 amino acids. Trimming pared 6 bases from V and 4 bases from J, leaving 13 bases between. The germline CDR1 and CDR2 sequences are MNHEY and SVGEGT.

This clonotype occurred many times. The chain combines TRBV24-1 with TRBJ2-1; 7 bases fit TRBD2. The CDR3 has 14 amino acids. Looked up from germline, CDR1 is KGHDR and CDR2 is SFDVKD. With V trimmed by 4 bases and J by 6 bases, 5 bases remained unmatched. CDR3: CATSDPGGRNEQFF. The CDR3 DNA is TGTGCCACCAGTGACCCGGGGGGACGCAATGAGCAGTTCTTC.

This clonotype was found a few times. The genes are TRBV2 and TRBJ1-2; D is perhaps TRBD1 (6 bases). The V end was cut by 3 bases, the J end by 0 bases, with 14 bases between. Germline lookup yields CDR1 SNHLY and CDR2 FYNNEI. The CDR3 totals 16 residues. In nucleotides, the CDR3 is TGTGCCAGCAGTGAGGGCACAGGGAGCTCTAACTATGGCTACACCTTC. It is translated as CASSEGTGSSNYGYTF. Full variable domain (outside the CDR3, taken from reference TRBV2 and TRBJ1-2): EPEVTQTPSHQVTQMGQEVILRCVPISNHLYFYWYRQILGQKVEFLVSFYNNEISEKSEIFDDQFSVERPDGSNFTLKIRSTKLEDSAMYFCASSEGTGSSNYGYTFGSGTRLTVV.